Each of the 13 T cell receptor beta chains below was sequenced from the same sample in a study of cytomegalovirus exposure and HLA in healthy donors. Measured with immunoSEQ multiplex PCR; TCRdb has only the in-frame clones, and not every one. The sample yields some 170,000 clones, around nine tenths seen once. The sample consisted of PBMCs. All receptors derive from a woman in her 30s in good health and CMV-seronegative.

This chain joins TRBV19 and TRBJ1-5; tentative D call: TRBD1 (5 bases). Between the trimmed V and J ends, which lost 5 bases and 3 bases, there was a span of 17 bases. This CDR3 has 16 amino acids. Germline lookup yields CDR1 LNHDA and CDR2 SQIVND (reference sequence). This CDR3 reads CASSLGGRAYNQPQHF. CDR3 DNA: TGTGCCAGTAGTTTGGGAGGCAGGGCCTACAATCAGCCCCAGCATTTT.

The chain is built from TRBV23-1 and TRBJ1-6, with a weak D call TRBD1 (6 bases). TRBV23-1 carries the ORF label, with uncertain function. V was clipped by 7 bases and J by 0 bases, with 28 bases between them. This CDR3 is built from 21 residues. CDR3 nucleotide sequence: TGCGCCAGCAAAACCGAGCTCTGGACAGCCGGAAGGAGCTCCTATAATTCACCCCTCCACTTT. The encoded protein is CASKTELWTAGRSSYNSPLHF.

In this sample, this clone turned up once. This chain connects TRBV18 to TRBJ1-4; TRBD1 matches at 8 bases. Trimming at V came to 5 bases and at J to 0 bases, leaving 5 bases not matched to a gene. In germline, CDR1 is KGHSH, CDR2 LQKENI. CDR3 size: 16 residues. CDR3 bases: TGTGCCAGCTCAGATCTGGACAGGGCAACTAATGAAAAACTGTTTTTT. As protein: CASSDLDRATNEKLFF.

The CDR3 loop reads CASSFGLDLYEQYF. As DNA, the CDR3 is TGTGCCAGCAGTTTCGGACTAGATCTCTACGAGCAGTACTTC. The chain employs TRBV27 and TRBJ2-7; 7 nucleotides align to TRBD2. The CDR3 length is 14 residues. With V trimmed by 3 bases and J by 3 bases, 5 bases remained unmatched. Germline V gives CDR1 MNHEY, CDR2 SMNVEV (reference sequence).

V is TRBV6-5 and J is TRBJ2-7; the D gene is possibly TRBD2 (5 bases). The V end lost 6 bases, the J end lost 0 bases, and 12 bases lay between the germline ends. The CDR3 sequence is 14 residues long. Per the germline V gene, CDR1 is MNHEY and CDR2 is SVGAGI. This chain's CDR3 is CASSSGGYSYEQYF. The CDR3 DNA reads as TGTGCCAGCAGCTCGGGCGGGTACTCCTACGAGCAGTACTTC.

This clone has a handful of counts. The CDR3 nucleotides read TGTGCCAGCAGTCCCCAGAGGATGAACACTGAAGCTTTCTTT. Translated: CASSPQRMNTEAFF. This chain links TRBV6-5 with TRBJ1-1; D unclear. The CDR3 runs 14 residues. The V gene lost 5 bases and the J gene lost 0 bases, with 10 bases spanning the gap. Germline loops: CDR1 MNHEY, CDR2 SVGAGI.

The V call is TRBV9, the J call TRBJ2-2; D remains unclear. The CDR3 extends over 15 amino acids. V lost 6 bases and J lost 1, with 13 bases in between. Per germline, CDR1 SGDLS and CDR2 YYNGEE. Here the CDR3 reads CASTPLLENTGELFF. In DNA form, the CDR3 reads TGTGCCAGCACCCCACTGCTTGAGAACACCGGGGAGCTGTTTTTT.

This clone has a single count. CDR3 amino acids: CASSYGAGIYNEQFF. The CDR3 coding sequence is TGTGCCAGCAGTTACGGCGCAGGGATCTACAATGAGCAGTTCTTC. The V and J genes are TRBV6-5 and TRBJ2-1; TRBD1 might be the D (5 bases). Germline V lookup: CDR1 MNHEY, CDR2 SVGAGI. This CDR3 has 15 residues. Trimming pared 2 bases from V and 3 bases from J, leaving 11 bases between.

The sample holds one count of this clone. V and J are TRBV6-5 and TRBJ1-1, with D perhaps matching TRBD1 (5 bases). Germline V gene data show CDR1 as MNHEY and CDR2 as SVGAGI. V gave up 0 bases and J gave up 3 bases, with 11 bases separating them. The CDR3 sequence is 15 residues long. The chain's CDR3 is CASSYSVRGDTEAFF. CDR3 DNA: TGTGCCAGCAGTTACTCAGTGCGGGGGGACACTGAAGCTTTCTTT.

This chain links TRBV28 with TRBJ2-7; TRBD2 matches 12 bases. Germline V CDR1 and CDR2: MDHEN, SYDVKM. After removal of 5 bases from V and 6 bases from J, the junction contained 5 bases not matched to a gene. This CDR3 has 14 residues. The CDR3 sequence is CASSISSGGAEQYF. CDR3 nucleotides: TGTGCCAGCAGTATCTCTAGCGGGGGGGCCGAGCAGTACTTC.

This sequence joins TRBV4-2 and TRBJ2-7, with D perhaps matching TRBD1 (5 bases). Germline CDR1 and CDR2: LGHNA and YNFKEQ. V shed 0 bases and J shed 3 bases, with 9 bases lying between them. There are 14 residues in the CDR3. CDR3 sequence: CASSQDDQGYEQYF. As DNA, the CDR3 is TGTGCCAGCAGCCAAGATGACCAGGGCTACGAGCAGTACTTC.

The genes are TRBV29-1 and TRBJ1-2; D is undetermined. V was pared by 5 bases and J by 3 bases, with 10 bases between. The CDR3 has 12 amino acids. The germline V gene has CDR1 SQVTM and CDR2 ANQGSEA. As DNA, the CDR3 is TGCAGCGTTATTCGGGAGGACTATGGCTACACCTTC. Its protein product is CSVIREDYGYTF.

The chain recombines TRBV9 with TRBJ1-1; D gene unclear. Per the germline V gene, CDR1 is SGDLS and CDR2 is YYNGEE. V dropped 0 bases and J dropped 5 bases, with 14 bases sitting between them. The CDR3 contains 15 residues. The CDR3 sequence: CASSVDGQMSTEAFF. CDR3 bases: TGTGCCAGCAGCGTAGATGGTCAGATGTCTACTGAAGCTTTCTTT.